The next 6 T cell receptor beta chains were all read from a single sample in a study of cytomegalovirus exposure and HLA in healthy donors. Measured with immunoSEQ multiplex PCR; TCRdb has only the in-frame clones, and not every one. The data contain some 84,000 clones, approximately 91% of them seen just once; the ten biggest clones take up less than 2.5%. Sequences were obtained from PBMCs. The receptor set was obtained from a man under 40 in good health and CMV-seronegative.

J is TRBJ1-5 and V is TRBV6-5; the D is unclear. Looked up from germline, CDR1 is MNHEY and CDR2 is SVGAGI. The CDR3 length is 14 residues. Trimming pared 0 bases from V and 7 bases from J, leaving 10 bases between. The CDR3 here is CASSYSNEAQPQHF. The CDR3 nucleotides are TGTGCCAGCAGTTACTCGAATGAGGCGCAGCCCCAGCATTTT.

The rearrangement uses TRBV19 and TRBJ1-5, with D tentatively TRBD1 (5 bases). V lost 5 bases and J lost 6, with 14 bases in between. Germline lookup yields CDR1 LNHDA and CDR2 SQIVND (reference sequence). This CDR3 is built from 14 residues. This CDR3 is CASSLGLRSQPQHF. The CDR3 DNA reads as TGTGCCAGTAGTTTGGGACTACGATCTCAGCCCCAGCATTTT.

The rearrangement joins TRBV27 to TRBJ2-7, with a tentative D call TRBD1 (6 bases). CDR3 size: 13 residues. Trimming removed 3 bases from V and 2 bases from J, with 8 bases in between. Germline CDR1 is MNHEY and CDR2 is SMNVEV (reference sequence). The CDR3 coding sequence is TGTGCCAGCAGTTTCGGACAGACCTACGAGCAGTACTTC. It codes for CASSFGQTYEQYF.

This clone has a single count. The gene calls are TRBV18 and TRBJ2-7, with 7 bases that match TRBD1. The V gene's germline CDR1 is KGHSH and CDR2 LQKENI. This CDR3 has 15 residues. The junction had 5 bases not matched to a gene; V was cut back by 3 bases and J by 0 bases. DNA of the CDR3: TGTGCCAGCTCACCGGGGACAGCTGGCTCCTACGAGCAGTACTTC. This sequence encodes CASSPGTAGSYEQYF.

This sequence joins TRBV2 and TRBJ2-3; D is uncertain. The germline V gene encodes CDR1 SNHLY and CDR2 FYNNEI. The CDR3 contains 14 residues. The V end lost 4 bases, the J end lost 4 bases, and 12 bases lay between the germline ends. CDR3 DNA sequence: TGTGCCAGCAGTGGGCGGCAGTTTGCAGATACGCAGTATTTT. Translated, it gives CASSGRQFADTQYF.

This clone showed up just a few times. The rearrangement uses TRBV28 and TRBJ1-3; TRBD1 is a possible D gene (5 bases). Germline CDR1 is MDHEN and CDR2 is SYDVKM. The V end was cut by 8 bases, the J end by 2 bases, with 13 bases between. CDR3 length: 14 residues. The CDR3: CASCPRTTGNTIYF. The CDR3 DNA follows: TGTGCCAGCTGCCCCAGGACAACTGGAAACACCATATATTTT.